This T cell receptor (beta chain) was sequenced during a study of OX40 agonist ivuxolimab in advanced cancers. Study as a whole: The dose-escalation cohort was over 65% male, with a mean age of approximately 61 years, ranging roughly 20 to 80. Three patients had partial responses: one hepatocellular carcinoma, two cutaneous melanoma.

Findings and limits, study-wide: CD8+ T cells averaged more expanded clones than CD4+.

Peripheral blood came from all dose cohorts at three timepoints. The CDR3 extends over 15 amino acids. Germline loops: CDR1 SGHRS, CDR2 YFSETQ. Trimming stripped 6 bases from V and 0 bases from J, with 12 bases between. Worth noting for this clone: Its antigen is not identified.

The data were produced by immunoSEQ multiplex PCR, yet TCRdb's version contains in-frame clones alone and is incomplete. This table has about 50,000 clones, around 80% appearing once. The sample here was CD4+ or CD8+ T cells sorted from blood, taken in a trial of the OX40 agonist ivuxolimab. This rearrangement joins TRBV5-1 to TRBJ1-4; D is unresolved. This TCR came from an adult with an advanced solid tumor such as melanoma, head and neck, liver or kidney cancer. For the CDR3, the DNA is TGCGCCAGCACTCCGCAGCCCTCAACTAATGAAAAACTGTTTTTT. The encoded protein is CASTPQPSTNEKLFF.